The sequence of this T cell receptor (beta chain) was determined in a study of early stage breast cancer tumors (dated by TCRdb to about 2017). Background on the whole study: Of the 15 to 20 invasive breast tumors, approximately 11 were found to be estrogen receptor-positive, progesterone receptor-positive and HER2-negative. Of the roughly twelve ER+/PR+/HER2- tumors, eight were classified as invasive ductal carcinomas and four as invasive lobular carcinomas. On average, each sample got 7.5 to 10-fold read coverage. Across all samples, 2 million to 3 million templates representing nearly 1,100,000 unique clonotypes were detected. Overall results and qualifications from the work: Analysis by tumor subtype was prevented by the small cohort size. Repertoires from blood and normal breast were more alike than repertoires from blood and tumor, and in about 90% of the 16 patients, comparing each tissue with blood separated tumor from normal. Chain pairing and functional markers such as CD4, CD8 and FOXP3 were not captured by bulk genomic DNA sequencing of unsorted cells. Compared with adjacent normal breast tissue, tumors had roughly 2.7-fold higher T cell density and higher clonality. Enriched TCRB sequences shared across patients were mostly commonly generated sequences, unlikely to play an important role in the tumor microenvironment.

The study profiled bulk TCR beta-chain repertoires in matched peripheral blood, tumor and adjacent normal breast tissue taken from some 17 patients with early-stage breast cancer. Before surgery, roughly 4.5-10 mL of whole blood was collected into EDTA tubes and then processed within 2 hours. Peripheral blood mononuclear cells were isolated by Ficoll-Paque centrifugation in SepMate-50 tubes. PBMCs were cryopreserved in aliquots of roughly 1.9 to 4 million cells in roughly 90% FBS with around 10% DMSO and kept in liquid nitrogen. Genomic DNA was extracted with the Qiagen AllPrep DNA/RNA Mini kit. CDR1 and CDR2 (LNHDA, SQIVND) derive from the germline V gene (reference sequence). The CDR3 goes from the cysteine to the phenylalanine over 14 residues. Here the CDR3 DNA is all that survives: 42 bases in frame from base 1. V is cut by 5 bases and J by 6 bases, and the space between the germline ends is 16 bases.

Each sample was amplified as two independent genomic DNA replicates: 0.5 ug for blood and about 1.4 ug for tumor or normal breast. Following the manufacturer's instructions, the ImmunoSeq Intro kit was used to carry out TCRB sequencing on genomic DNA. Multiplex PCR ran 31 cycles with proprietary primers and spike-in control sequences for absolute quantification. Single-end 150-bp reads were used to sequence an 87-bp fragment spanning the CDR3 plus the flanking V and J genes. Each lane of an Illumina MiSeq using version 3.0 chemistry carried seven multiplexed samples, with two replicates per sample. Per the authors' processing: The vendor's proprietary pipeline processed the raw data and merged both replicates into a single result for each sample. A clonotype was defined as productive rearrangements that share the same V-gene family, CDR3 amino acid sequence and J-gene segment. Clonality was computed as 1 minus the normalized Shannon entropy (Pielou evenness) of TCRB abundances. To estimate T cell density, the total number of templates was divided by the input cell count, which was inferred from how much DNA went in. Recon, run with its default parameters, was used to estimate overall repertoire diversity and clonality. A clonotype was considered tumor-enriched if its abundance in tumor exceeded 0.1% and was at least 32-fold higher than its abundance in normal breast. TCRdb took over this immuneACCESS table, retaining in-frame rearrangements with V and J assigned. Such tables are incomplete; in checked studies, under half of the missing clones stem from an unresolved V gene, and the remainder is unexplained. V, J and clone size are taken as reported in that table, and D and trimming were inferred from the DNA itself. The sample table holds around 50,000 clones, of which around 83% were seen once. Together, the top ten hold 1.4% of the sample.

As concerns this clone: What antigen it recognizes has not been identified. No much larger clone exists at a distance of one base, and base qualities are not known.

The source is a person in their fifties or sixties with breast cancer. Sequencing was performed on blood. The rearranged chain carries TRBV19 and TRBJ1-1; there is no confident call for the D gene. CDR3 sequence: CASSPLNVGAEAFF. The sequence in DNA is TGTGCCAGTAGTCCTTTAAATGTGGGCGCTGAAGCTTTCTTT.